Shown below are 20 T cell receptor beta chains from a single sample sequenced in a study of early T cells in non-severe SARS-CoV-2 infection. In TCRdb, the 5' RACE reads were re-called with MiXCR into one record per CDR3 protein. In the table there are tens of thousands of distinct CDR3 sequences, 18% of which are singletons. The material was whole blood, obtained at baseline. These receptors were obtained from an adult who was a healthcare worker with PCR-confirmed SARS-CoV-2 infection or an uninfected control (not recorded which).

This clonotype was observed a few times. V gene TRBV29-1 combines with J gene TRBJ2-7, with a possible D match to TRBD1 (6 bases). Deletions cut 4 bases from V and 3 bases from J, with 7 bases between. CDR1 and CDR2 from the germline V gene are SQVTM and ANQGSEA. CDR3 size: 11 residues. CDR3 protein: CSVGTDYEQYF. CDR3 DNA sequence: TGCAGCGTTGGGACAGACTACGAGCAGTACTTC.

This clonotype occurred many times. V and J are TRBV20-1 and TRBJ2-5; D may be TRBD1 or TRBD2 (6 bases each). Deletions cut 6 bases from V and 3 bases from J, with 17 bases between. CDR1 and CDR2 (germline): DFQATT, SNEGSKA (reference sequence). The CDR3 length is 14 residues. The CDR3 reads CSADYGGAEETQYF. The CDR3 DNA follows: TGCAGTGCGGATTACGGGGGCGCGGAAGAGACCCAGTACTTC.

This clonotype was counted a few times. J is TRBJ2-1 and V is TRBV24-1; D tentatively reads TRBD1 or TRBD2 (6 bases each). Germline V gene data show CDR1 as KGHDR and CDR2 as SFDVKD. The CDR3 is made up of 11 amino acids. The germline V and J ends were trimmed by 9 bases and 9 bases, with 11 bases remaining between them. DNA for the CDR3: TGTGCCACCCGGACGGGGGCTGAGCAGTTCTTC. This gives the protein CATRTGAEQFF.

This clonotype was detected only a few times. At one end the junction does not follow the germline gene, possibly because of a read error. The chain is built from TRBV7-2 and TRBJ2-2; 7 bases map to TRBD1. Germline CDR1 reads SGHTA; CDR2 reads FQGNSA. This CDR3 has 15 amino acids. The CDR3 nucleotides read TGTGCCAGCAGCGTGGACAGGATTAACACCAGGGAGCTGTTTTTT. This codes for CASSVDRINTRELFF.

This clonotype was counted only a few times. The chain has TRBV7-8 and TRBJ2-2; D remains ambiguous. V was shortened by 6 bases and J by 6 bases, with 8 bases between the two germline ends. CDR1 SGHVS and CDR2 FQNEAQ come from the germline V gene. The CDR3 covers 12 residues. CDR3 DNA: TGTGCCAGCAGTCTCGGTCCCGGGGAGCTGTTTTTT. Its translation: CASSLGPGELFF.

This clonotype turned up a few times. This sequence joins TRBV12-3 or TRBV12-4 and TRBJ1-3; 7 bases line up with TRBD1. The CDR3 runs 14 residues. J was trimmed by 0 bases and V by 6 bases; bases with no gene match: 2. This chain's CDR3 is CASRRQGSGNTIYF. The CDR3 bases are TGTGCCAGCAGAAGACAGGGCTCTGGAAACACCATATATTTT.

The chain combines TRBV29-1 with TRBJ2-3; tentative D call: TRBD1 (5 bases). This CDR3 is 14 amino acids long. CDR1 and CDR2 from the germline V gene are SQVTM and ANQGSEA. V lost 4 bases to trimming and J lost 1 base, with 12 bases between them. CDR3 residues: CSVGRGPGTDTQYF. CDR3 sequence (DNA): TGCAGCGTTGGAAGGGGCCCAGGCACAGATACGCAGTATTTT.

The rearrangement joins TRBV10-3 to TRBJ2-5; 9 bases align to TRBD1. This CDR3 has 15 residues. V shed 2 bases, J shed 5 bases, and the junction held 6 bases outside the gene matches. Looked up from germline, CDR1 is ENHRY and CDR2 is SYGVKD. CDR3 region: CAISETGTGPETQYF. The CDR3 DNA follows: TGTGCCATCAGTGAGACCGGGACAGGGCCGGAGACCCAGTACTTC.

The chain is built from TRBV11-2 and TRBJ2-2, with TRBD1 matching over 8 bases. With V trimmed by 4 bases and J by 1 base, 2 bases remained unmatched. The CDR3 extends over 15 amino acids. Germline V CDR1 and CDR2: SGHAT, FQNNGV. The CDR3 loop reads CASSSGTGNTGELFF. The CDR3 coding sequence is TGTGCCAGCAGCTCGGGGACAGGGAACACCGGGGAGCTGTTTTTT.

The chain is built from TRBV6-2 or TRBV6-3 and TRBJ1-5; the D is unclear. Deletions cut 2 bases from V and 7 bases from J, with 12 bases between. The CDR3 is made up of 14 amino acids. Germline values: CDR1 MNHEY, CDR2 SVGEGT. The CDR3 region has the DNA TGTGCCAGCAGTTACGGAGGGTACCGGCAGCCCCAGCATTTT. Translation: CASSYGGYRQPQHF.

Only a few counts were recorded for this clonotype. V gene TRBV6-1 combines with J gene TRBJ2-7, with no clear D. The ends were cut back, 11 bases at V and 2 bases at J, with 13 bases in the middle. Germline CDR1 is MNHNS and CDR2 is SASEGT. The CDR3 has 12 residues. DNA of the CDR3: TGTGCCGCGACCGCCCAGACCTACGAGCAGTACTTC. Translated, it gives CAATAQTYEQYF.

There are many counts of this clonotype. The chain's CDR3 is CASSIRDTSYEQYF. CDR3 DNA: TGTGCCAGCAGCATCCGGGACACCAGCTACGAGCAGTACTTC. The V and J genes are TRBV7-8 and TRBJ2-7; possible D gene TRBD1, 6 bases. The germline CDR1 and CDR2 sequences are SGHVS and FQNEAQ. CDR3 length: 14 amino acids. V lost 5 bases to trimming and J lost 3 bases, with 14 bases between them.

This clonotype appeared a few times. The gene calls are TRBV5-6 and TRBJ1-2; D unresolved. The germline V and J ends were trimmed by 0 bases and 4 bases, with 7 bases remaining between them. The CDR3 has 13 residues. The germline V gene has CDR1 SGHDT and CDR2 YYEEEE. CDR3 sequence: CASSLVTAYGYTF. CDR3 sequence (DNA): TGTGCCAGCAGCTTGGTTACCGCCTATGGCTACACCTTC.

This clonotype was picked up a small number of times. The chain is built from TRBV12-3 or TRBV12-4 and TRBJ2-3, with 12 nucleotides matching TRBD2. This CDR3 contains 15 residues. Trimming removed 6 bases from V and 1 base from J; junction bases left unmatched: 2. The DNA of the CDR3 is TGTGCCAGCAGCCTAGCGGGAGGGCGCACAGATACGCAGTATTTT. Translation gives CASSLAGGRTDTQYF.

This clonotype was found many times. The rearrangement links TRBV27 to TRBJ2-1; D call uncertain. Germline CDR1 is MNHEY and CDR2 is SMNVEV (reference sequence). This CDR3 has 12 amino acids. Trimming took 1 base from V and 7 from J, leaving 5 bases between them. This CDR3 is CASSLLGNEQFF. The CDR3 DNA reads as TGTGCCAGCAGTTTATTGGGGAATGAGCAGTTCTTC.

This rearrangement joins TRBV20-1 to TRBJ1-2; weak D call: TRBD1 (5 bases). V lost 6 bases and J 7 bases, leaving 12 bases between the germline ends. The CDR3 loop spans 11 amino acids. Germline CDR1 and CDR2: DFQATT and SNEGSKA (reference sequence). CDR3 nucleotides: TGCAGTGCCCCCGGGGCGCTTGGCTACACCTTC. This sequence encodes CSAPGALGYTF.

V gene TRBV6-5 combines with J gene TRBJ2-4; D unclear. Looked up from germline, CDR1 is MNHEY and CDR2 is SVGAGI. The germline V and J ends were trimmed by 5 bases and 8 bases, with 13 bases remaining between them. The CDR3 sequence is 13 residues long. The CDR3 coding sequence is TGTGCCAGCAGTGACACTCTTTCAGACATTCAGTACTTC. It is translated as CASSDTLSDIQYF.

The rearrangement links TRBV18 to TRBJ1-2; D remains ambiguous. The CDR3 consists of 13 residues. Trimming pared 6 bases from V and 0 bases from J, leaving 8 bases between. Germline V gene data show CDR1 as KGHSH and CDR2 as LQKENI. The CDR3 sequence: CASSPASNYGYTF. In DNA, the CDR3 is TGTGCCAGCTCCCCAGCTTCTAACTATGGCTACACCTTC.

This clonotype has more than one count but fewer than ten. An end of the junction differs from the germline gene, which may be a read error. The chain is built from TRBV5-1 and TRBJ2-5; a possible D gene is TRBD1 (6 bases). CDR3 length equals 17 residues. Germline CDR1 is SGHRS and CDR2 is YFSETQ. The CDR3 here is CASSLGPGQRDQKTQYF. CDR3 bases: TGCGCCAGCAGCCTGGGCCCGGGACAAAGAGACCAAAAGACCCAGTACTTC.

This clonotype was seen more than once but under ten times. CDR3 loop: CASSLDPRDRITDTQYF. CDR3 in DNA: TGCGCCAGCAGCTTGGACCCACGGGACAGAATCACAGATACGCAGTATTTT. V usage is TRBV5-1 and J usage is TRBJ2-3, with 7 positions matching TRBD1. Germline loops: CDR1 SGHRS, CDR2 YFSETQ. This CDR3 comprises 17 residues. V shed 0 bases and J 2 bases; nucleotides not matched to a gene: 9.